A selection of T cell receptor beta chains follows, all from one sample in a study of cytomegalovirus exposure and HLA in healthy donors. Clones were sequenced by immunoSEQ multiplex PCR, and TCRdb holds only the in-frame ones, with some missing. The sample has fewer than 150,000 clones, around 77% seen once; the top ten hold 4.9%. The sequenced material came from PBMCs. Receptor source: a woman aged 45-59 years in good health and CMV-seronegative. CDR3s include the opening cysteine and the closing phenylalanine or tryptophan.

CDR3aa	v_gene	j_gene
CASSLEAAGSTDTQYF	TRBV5-1	TRBJ2-3
CASSQNWGTANYGYTF	TRBV14	TRBJ1-2
CASSYSPPGSYEQYF	TRBV6-5	TRBJ2-7
CASSNRANTEAFF	TRBV7-9	TRBJ1-1
CASSSGTWGGYNEQFF	TRBV5-4	TRBJ2-1
CASSFNNRGPYYGYTF	TRBV6-5	TRBJ1-2
CASRTGLQETQYF	TRBV5-1	TRBJ2-5
CASSLTGRTTEAFF	TRBV7-2	TRBJ1-1
CASSLASRPSAEAFF	TRBV11-2	TRBJ1-1
CASSKSLTIFGYNYGYTF	TRBV21-1	TRBJ1-2
CASSIGRDSDYGYTF	TRBV13	TRBJ1-2
CASRTGPFYYGYTF	TRBV6-6	TRBJ1-2
CASSLAQGLYNQPQHF	TRBV5-6	TRBJ1-5
CASSPPGVGTGELFF	TRBV12-5	TRBJ2-2
CASSFVQGAGELFF	TRBV7-2	TRBJ2-2
CASSFSRGIEQFF	TRBV5-8	TRBJ2-1
CASSVERVRDTQYF	TRBV9	TRBJ2-3
CASNTPGLTGELFF	TRBV19	TRBJ2-2
CASSTDLGQLTGELFF	TRBV19	TRBJ2-2
CASSQDFGTAGYATQYF	TRBV4-3	TRBJ2-3
CASSPTGTTSVYGYTF	TRBV27	TRBJ1-2
CASSLVGGDYQETQYF	TRBV5-1	TRBJ2-5
CASNGGSSYNEQFF	TRBV10-3	TRBJ2-1
CATAQTGNQPQHF	TRBV19	TRBJ1-5